This T cell receptor (beta chain) was profiled in a study of response to subunit inactivated influenza vaccine. Study-wide findings and caveats: After each seasonal influenza vaccination, few new T cells are recruited, the authors suggested.

This CDR3 comprises 16 residues. V gave up 4 bases and J gave up 2 bases, with 17 bases separating them. The germline V gene encodes CDR1 LGHNA and CDR2 YNFKEQ. TCRdb passed the RT-PCR reads through MiXCR, listing each CDR3 protein once. The repertoire has over 150,000 distinct CDR3 sequences, around 10% of them found once; the top ten carry roughly 36%. This clonotype was seen more than once but under ten times. Its antigen remains unidentified. This TCR was recovered from a man aged 50-75 years who received an inactivated influenza vaccine. The chain carries TRBV4-2 and TRBJ2-5; D is possibly TRBD2 (5 bases). The source material was CD8+ T cells sorted from PBMCs, sampled 23 to 25 months after vaccination. The CDR3 coding sequence is TGTGCCAGCAGCCCCGACTACTGGGGAGTTCAAGAGACCCAGTACTTC. It yields the protein CASSPDYWGVQETQYF.